This TCR beta chain was obtained from a study of T cell clusters in autoimmune cytopenias. Findings of the study overall: TRB repertoire shifts in secondary cytopenia and chronic lymphocytic leukemia mostly reflected lymphoma, not autoimmunity.

Each sample's input was around 250 ng genomic DNA, some 40,000 genome equivalents. This clonotype registers medium-sized by frequency. The antigen is undetermined. TRB was amplified by touch-down multiplex PCR, primer pools A and B combined. TCRdb re-called the multiplex PCR reads and gives one entry per CDR3 protein, without DNA. Its table records 4,000 to 4,500 distinct CDR3 sequences. This sample was shared with a second study, whose subject was T cell repertoires in aging, cancer and after chemotherapy. From that report: Over several months to years, re-sampled healthy donor repertoires clearly shared clones. No conclusions about immunological memory after chemotherapy can be drawn from the repertoire data.

Sample: peripheral blood. This sequence was found in a human donor in good health.

The CDR3 loop reads CASSQDGRVEKLFF. V gene TRBV6-1 combines with J gene TRBJ1-4. Germline V gives CDR1 MNHNS, CDR2 SASEGT. The CDR3 has 14 residues.